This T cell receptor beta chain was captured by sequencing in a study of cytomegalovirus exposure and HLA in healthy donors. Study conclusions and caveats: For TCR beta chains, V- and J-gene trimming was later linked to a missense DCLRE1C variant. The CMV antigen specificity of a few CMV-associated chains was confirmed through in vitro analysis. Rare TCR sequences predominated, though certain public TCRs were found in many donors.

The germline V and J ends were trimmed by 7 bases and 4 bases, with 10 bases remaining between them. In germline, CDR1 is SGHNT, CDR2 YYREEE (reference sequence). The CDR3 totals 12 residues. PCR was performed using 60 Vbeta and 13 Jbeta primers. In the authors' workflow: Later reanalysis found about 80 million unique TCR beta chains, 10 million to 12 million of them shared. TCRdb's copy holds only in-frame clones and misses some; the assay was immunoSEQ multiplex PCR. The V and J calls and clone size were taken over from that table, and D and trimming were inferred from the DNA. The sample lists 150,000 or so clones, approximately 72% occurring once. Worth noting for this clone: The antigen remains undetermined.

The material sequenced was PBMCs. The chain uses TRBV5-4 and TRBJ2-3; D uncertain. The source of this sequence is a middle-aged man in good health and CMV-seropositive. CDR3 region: CASGPSSDTQYF. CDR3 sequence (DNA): TGTGCCAGCGGGCCGTCGTCAGATACGCAGTATTTT.